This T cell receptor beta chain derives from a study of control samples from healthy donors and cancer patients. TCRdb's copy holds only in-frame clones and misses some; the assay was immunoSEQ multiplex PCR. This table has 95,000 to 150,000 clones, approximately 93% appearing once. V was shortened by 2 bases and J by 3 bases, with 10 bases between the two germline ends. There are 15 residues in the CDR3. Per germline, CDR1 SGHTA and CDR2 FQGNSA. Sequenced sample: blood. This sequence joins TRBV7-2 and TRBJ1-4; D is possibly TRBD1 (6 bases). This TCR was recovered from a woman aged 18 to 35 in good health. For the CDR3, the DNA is TGTGCCAGCAGCTTAAAACAGGGCCCTAATGAAAAACTGTTTTTT. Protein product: CASSLKQGPNEKLFF. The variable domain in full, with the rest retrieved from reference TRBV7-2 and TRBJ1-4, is GAGVSQSPSNKVTEKGKDVELRCDPISGHTALYWYRQSLGQGLEFLIYFQGNSAPDKSGLPSDRFSAERTGGSVSTLTIQRTQQEDSAVYLCASSLKQGPNEKLFFGSGTQLSVL.